What follows are 32 T cell receptor beta chains derived from one specimen sequenced in a study of T cells after yellow fever vaccination. TCRdb redid the calling of the 5' RACE reads with MiXCR, one entry per CDR3 protein. The data show some 340,000 distinct CDR3 sequences, 4.1% seen once. The sample here was PBMCs, taken 5 days after the yellow fever booster vaccination. The receptors derive from a man younger than 35 who received the YFV17D yellow fever vaccine.

Of note for this clonotype: An end of the junction differs from the germline gene, which may be a read error. The chain has TRBV6-5 and TRBJ1-2, with D uncertain. The CDR3 covers 12 residues. Germline V lookup: CDR1 MNHEY, CDR2 SVGAGI. The CDR3 DNA is TGTGCCAGCAGTCAAGGGAGGTCGAACATATATTTC. The encoded protein is CASSQGRSNIYF.

This clonotype was recorded a few times. The V call is TRBV6-2 or TRBV6-3, the J call TRBJ2-1; the D gene is possibly TRBD2 (5 bases). CDR3 length: 13 amino acids. The V end lost 6 bases, the J end lost 8 bases, and 14 bases lay between the germline ends. The V gene's germline CDR1 is MNHEY and CDR2 SVGEGT. CDR3 protein: CASSHGLLHEQFF. DNA for the CDR3: TGTGCCAGCAGCCATGGACTTCTGCATGAGCAGTTCTTC.

This clonotype appeared many times. The gene calls are TRBV7-2 and TRBJ2-4, with 7 bases lining up with TRBD2. The CDR3 loop spans 15 amino acids. V shed 3 bases, J shed 6 bases, and the junction held 8 bases outside the gene matches. Germline assignment: CDR1 SGHTA and CDR2 FQGNSA. In DNA form, the CDR3 reads TGTGCCAGCAGCTTGGGGATTACGGGGGGAAACATTCAGTACTTC. It yields the protein CASSLGITGGNIQYF.

This clonotype has only a few counts. The chain joins TRBV11-3 to TRBJ2-2; D may be TRBD1 (6 bases). In germline, CDR1 is SGHNT, CDR2 YENEEA. V was pared by 5 bases and J by 6 bases, with 16 bases between. The CDR3 is 15 residues long. The CDR3 DNA follows: TGTGCCAGCAGCGGGGGCAGACGAAGAGCCGGGGAGCTGTTTTTT. Translating it yields CASSGGRRRAGELFF.

This clonotype was observed at least ten times. V gene TRBV5-4 combines with J gene TRBJ1-4; 7 bases are shared with TRBD1. Germline V CDR1 and CDR2: SGHNT, YYREEE (reference sequence). J was trimmed by 7 bases and V by 4 bases; bases with no gene match: 10. The CDR3 runs to 15 residues. CDR3 protein: CASSTQGGLLEKLFF. The CDR3 region has the DNA TGTGCCAGCAGCACCCAGGGGGGGCTTCTTGAAAAACTGTTTTTT.

This clonotype showed up just a few times. The chain uses TRBV7-9 and TRBJ2-7; perhaps TRBD2 as D (5 bases). With 8 bases removed from V and 3 bases from J, the gap between germline ends came to 11 bases. Per germline, CDR1 SEHNR and CDR2 FQNEAQ (reference sequence). The CDR3 extends over 12 amino acids. The CDR3 nucleotides are TGTGCCAGCGGGCGAGGAGGCTACGAGCAGTACTTC. This gives the protein CASGRGGYEQYF.

CDR3 bases: TGTGCCAGCTCACCACCGCCAGCGGGCACTGAGCAGTTCTTC. Its translation is CASSPPPAGTEQFF. The rearrangement joins TRBV18 to TRBJ2-1; D possibly corresponds to TRBD2 (6 bases). V dropped 0 bases and J dropped 9 bases, with 12 bases sitting between them. This CDR3 is built from 14 residues. Germline-derived CDR1 and CDR2 are KGHSH and LQKENI.

This clonotype turned up a few times. The rearrangement links TRBV7-2 to TRBJ2-3; the D gene is possibly TRBD1 (6 bases). This CDR3 contains 14 residues. Germline CDR1 SGHTA, CDR2 FQGNSA. Trimming removed 7 bases at V and 6 bases at J, with 17 bases between. The CDR3 reads CASTTEGGRDTQYF. The CDR3 DNA follows: TGTGCCAGCACAACAGAAGGGGGTAGGGATACGCAGTATTTT.

The chain recombines TRBV20-1 with TRBJ2-5; D gene uncertain. Germline V lookup: CDR1 DFQATT, CDR2 SNEGSKA (reference sequence). There are 11 residues in the CDR3. V shed 7 bases and J shed 4 bases, with 10 bases lying between them. CDR3 DNA: TGCAGTGGGGTTGAATCAGAGACCCAGTACTTC. This translates into CSGVESETQYF.

This clonotype was found many times. The gene calls are TRBV5-1 and TRBJ2-5; D uncertain. There are 13 residues in the CDR3. Trimming left V 0 bases short and J 2 bases short, with 5 bases between. Germline assignment: CDR1 SGHRS and CDR2 YFSETQ. The CDR3 DNA reads as TGCGCCAGCAGCTTGGGCGTTCAAGAGACCCAGTACTTC. Its protein product is CASSLGVQETQYF.

This clonotype was recorded a few times. The genes are TRBV7-2 and TRBJ2-6; D might be TRBD1 or TRBD2, each matching 6 bases. Per germline, CDR1 SGHTA and CDR2 FQGNSA. The CDR3 runs to 17 residues. Trimming left V 1 base short and J 0 bases short, with 10 bases between. The CDR3 sequence: CASSLVGGSSGANVLTF. DNA for the CDR3: TGTGCCAGCAGCTTAGTCGGGGGCAGCTCTGGGGCCAACGTCCTGACTTTC.

The CDR3, as DNA: TGCAGTGCTAGAGTTTTATACAGGGAGGTGAGCTATGGCTACACCTTC. Translated: CSARVLYREVSYGYTF. V usage is TRBV20-1 and J usage is TRBJ1-2, with D perhaps TRBD1 (6 bases). The V and J ends lost 1 base and 4 bases respectively, with 19 bases between them. This CDR3 contains 16 residues. Germline assignment: CDR1 DFQATT and CDR2 SNEGSKA (reference sequence).

This clonotype was counted ten times or more. The chain uses TRBV20-1 and TRBJ1-2; no definite D call. Germline loops: CDR1 DFQATT, CDR2 SNEGSKA (reference sequence). The V gene lost 4 bases and the J gene lost 5 bases, with 5 bases spanning the gap. CDR3 length: 10 amino acids. CDR3 in DNA: TGCAGTGCTACCTATTATGGCTACACCTTC. This codes for CSATYYGYTF.

In its sample, this clonotype was seen a few times. This chain joins TRBV30 and TRBJ1-2, with D maybe TRBD1 (5 bases). Trimming shortened V by 8 bases and J by 5 bases, and 18 bases separated the two germline ends. The CDR3 is 13 residues long. The germline V gene has CDR1 GTSNPN and CDR2 SVGIG (reference sequence). CDR3 nucleotides: TGTGCCCCCAAGGGGCAGAATGATTATGGCTACACCTTC. Translating it yields CAPKGQNDYGYTF.

This sequence joins TRBV19 and TRBJ1-1; D not certain. Between the trimmed V and J ends, which lost 5 bases and 7 bases, there was a span of 17 bases. The CDR3 is 14 residues long. Germline CDR1 LNHDA, CDR2 SQIVND (reference sequence). This chain's CDR3 is CASSYTPSHLEAFF. The CDR3 coding sequence is TGTGCCAGTAGTTACACACCAAGCCACCTTGAAGCTTTCTTT. Based on the CDR3 plus reference TRBV19 and TRBJ1-1, the full variable domain is DGGITQSPKYLFRKEGQNVTLSCEQNLNHDAMYWYRQDPGQGLRLIYYSQIVNDFQKGDIAEGYSVSREKKESFPLTVTSAQKNPTAFYLCASSYTPSHLEAFFGQGTRLTVV.

J is TRBJ1-4 and V is TRBV29-1; D uncertain. Trimming took 0 bases from V and 12 from J, leaving 14 bases between them. Germline-derived CDR1 and CDR2 are SQVTM and ANQGSEA. The CDR3 runs 13 residues. CDR3 residues: CSVEDEGYAELFF. CDR3 nucleotides: TGCAGCGTTGAAGATGAGGGCTATGCGGAACTGTTTTTT.

The table lists this clonotype with many counts. The chain carries TRBV20-1 and TRBJ2-1; perhaps TRBD2 as D (7 bases). V lost 0 bases to trimming and J lost 1 base, with 10 bases between them. CDR3 length equals 15 residues. Germline V gene data show CDR1 as DFQATT and CDR2 as SNEGSKA (reference sequence). CDR3 sequence reads: CSARERGLSYNEQFF. The CDR3 region has the DNA TGCAGTGCTAGAGAGCGGGGGCTTTCCTACAATGAGCAGTTCTTC.

This clonotype was observed a handful of times. The J gene is TRBJ2-1, the V gene TRBV27; possible D gene TRBD1, 6 bases. V shed 10 bases and J shed 0 bases, with 16 bases lying between them. From germline, CDR1 is MNHEY and CDR2 SMNVEV (reference sequence). CDR3 size: 15 residues. CDR3 bases: TGTGCCACCCTGGGGGCGAAAAGCTCCTACAATGAGCAGTTCTTC. Amino acid sequence: CATLGAKSSYNEQFF.

This clonotype was seen at least ten times. The chain employs TRBV5-1 and TRBJ2-7, with 7 bases identical to TRBD1. Germline lookup yields CDR1 SGHRS and CDR2 YFSETQ. V was clipped by 4 bases and J by 0 bases; unmatched bases: 7. CDR3 length: 15 amino acids. CDR3 sequence (DNA): TGCGCCAGCAGCGCCGGGACAGCGAGCTCCTACGAGCAGTACTTC. It specifies CASSAGTASSYEQYF.

This clonotype was observed at least ten times. This sequence joins TRBV5-5 and TRBJ2-7; D might be TRBD1 (5 bases). Germline CDR1 and CDR2: SGHKS and YYEKEE (reference sequence). V was shortened by 4 bases and J by 0 bases, with 11 bases between the two germline ends. This CDR3 has 14 amino acids. The CDR3 loop is CASSPTVSSYEQYV. CDR3 nucleotides: TGTGCCAGCAGCCCGACAGTAAGCTCCTACGAGCAGTACGTC.

This chain connects TRBV4-1 to TRBJ2-2, with 11 positions matching TRBD1. Trimming took 7 bases from V and 2 from J; bases not matched to a gene: 18. CDR3 length: 20 residues. CDR1 and CDR2 from the germline V gene are MGHRA and YSYEKL. CDR3 sequence reads: CASNLIIEDRGRANTGELFF. DNA for the CDR3: TGCGCCAGCAACCTTATAATTGAGGACAGGGGGCGAGCTAACACCGGGGAGCTGTTTTTT.

The V gene is TRBV18, the J gene TRBJ1-4; D might be TRBD1 (6 bases). The V end lost 5 bases, the J end lost 0 bases, and 10 bases lay between the germline ends. CDR3 length: 15 amino acids. Germline V CDR1 and CDR2: KGHSH, LQKENI. CDR3 in amino acids: CASSSDRTTNEKLFF. CDR3 bases: TGTGCCAGCTCATCCGACAGGACAACTAATGAAAAACTGTTTTTT. Drawing the rest from reference TRBV18 and TRBJ1-4, the complete variable domain is NAGVMQNPRHLVRRRGQEARLRCSPMKGHSHVYWYRQLPEEGLKFMVYLQKENIIDESGMPKERFSAEFPKEGPSILRIQQVVRGDSAAYFCASSSDRTTNEKLFFGSGTQLSVL.

Ten or more counts support this clonotype. The chain couples TRBV20-1 to TRBJ2-5; weak D call: TRBD2 (7 bases). CDR1 and CDR2 from the germline V gene are DFQATT and SNEGSKA (reference sequence). Trimming pared 3 bases from V and 4 bases from J, leaving 24 bases between. The length of the CDR3 is 17 residues. CDR3 sequence (DNA): TGCAGTGCTAGTCCCCCCCTCGGGGGGCCAGTAGGAGAGACCCAGTACTTC. Protein: CSASPPLGGPVGETQYF.

V is TRBV6-2 or TRBV6-3 and J is TRBJ2-2; no reliable D call. This CDR3 spans 13 amino acids. Germline CDR1 MNHEY, CDR2 SVGEGT. Trimming took 0 bases from V and 8 from J, leaving 7 bases between them. The CDR3 protein is CASSYSAWGELFF. CDR3 nucleotide sequence: TGTGCCAGCAGTTACTCGGCTTGGGGGGAGCTGTTTTTT.

This clonotype was counted only a few times. This chain joins TRBV5-1 and TRBJ2-3, with D unclear. The CDR3 covers 13 residues. Germline V gene lookup returns CDR1 SGHRS and CDR2 YFSETQ. The V gene lost 0 bases and the J gene lost 6 bases, with 8 bases spanning the gap. The DNA for the CDR3 is TGCGCCAGCAGCTTGGAAGGAATGGATACGCAGTATTTT. Its protein product is CASSLEGMDTQYF.

This clonotype was observed a few times. The CDR3 DNA is TGTGCCAGCAGCCCGGACGGACTCAATCAGCCCCAGCATTTT. Encoded protein: CASSPDGLNQPQHF. The chain links TRBV5-5 to TRBJ1-5, with unresolved D. The CDR3 length is 14 residues. Per the germline V gene, CDR1 is SGHKS and CDR2 is YYEKEE (reference sequence). V was shortened by 4 bases and J by 3 bases, with 11 bases between the two germline ends.

The chain recombines TRBV10-3 with TRBJ2-5; tentatively, D is TRBD1 (6 bases). The V gene lost 3 bases and the J gene lost 7 bases, with 15 bases spanning the gap. Looked up from germline, CDR1 is ENHRY and CDR2 is SYGVKD. The CDR3 is 14 amino acids. CDR3: CAISEEPPGVTQYF. CDR3 sequence (DNA): TGTGCCATCAGTGAAGAGCCTCCAGGGGTGACCCAGTACTTC.

The chain links TRBV20-1 to TRBJ1-5; 7 bases align to TRBD1. CDR1 DFQATT and CDR2 SNEGSKA come from the germline V gene (reference sequence). After removal of 5 bases from V and 4 bases from J, the junction contained 8 bases not matched to a gene. The CDR3 runs 14 residues. CDR3 region: CSASLGTDNQPQHF. In DNA, the CDR3 is TGCAGTGCTTCCCTCGGGACAGATAATCAGCCCCAGCATTTT.

The rearrangement uses TRBV15 and TRBJ2-5; D may be TRBD1 or TRBD2 (7 bases each). Trimming took 4 bases from V and 1 from J, leaving 19 bases between them. This CDR3 spans 17 amino acids. Germline V gives CDR1 LNHNV, CDR2 YYDKDF (reference sequence). CDR3 residues: CATSTGGAGVIQETQYF. In DNA form, the CDR3 reads TGTGCCACCAGCACAGGGGGTGCGGGGGTTATCCAAGAGACCCAGTACTTC.

There are a few counts of this clonotype. The chain has TRBV4-3 and TRBJ2-3, with a weak D call TRBD2 (5 bases). This CDR3 region has 15 residues. Trimming removed 0 bases from V and 2 bases from J, with 9 bases in between. Germline V gene data show CDR1 as LGHNA and CDR2 as YSLEER. CDR3 sequence (DNA): TGCGCCAGCAGCCAAGAGGACTTTAACACAGATACGCAGTATTTT. Its translation: CASSQEDFNTDTQYF.

This clonotype was picked up many times. This rearrangement joins TRBV9 to TRBJ2-7, with D possibly matching TRBD1 (5 bases). The germline V and J ends were trimmed by 0 bases and 2 bases, with 12 bases remaining between them. This CDR3 spans 15 amino acids. The germline V gene has CDR1 SGDLS and CDR2 YYNGEE. The CDR3 here is CASSVGQGLTYEQYF. DNA for the CDR3: TGTGCCAGCAGCGTAGGGCAGGGCTTAACCTACGAGCAGTACTTC.

This clonotype came up a few times. This chain joins TRBV14 and TRBJ1-6, with D maybe TRBD1 (5 bases). The V gene's germline CDR1 is SGHDN and CDR2 FVKESK. The germline V and J ends were trimmed by 5 bases and 9 bases, with 17 bases remaining between them. The CDR3 loop spans 15 amino acids. The CDR3 loop is CASSILQGGSSPLHF. CDR3 DNA sequence: TGTGCCAGCAGCATCCTGCAGGGAGGGAGTTCACCCCTCCACTTT.